This T cell receptor beta chain emerged from a study of OX40 agonist ivuxolimab in advanced cancers. Study-wide results and caveats: Blood T cells, both CD4+ and CD8+, expanded clonally by week 6 at 0.1 to 3.0 mg/kg. Among patients with partial responses at 0.1-3.0 mg/kg, clonal expansion was among the lowest.

Only in-frame clones appear in the TCRdb table, and some are missing; sequencing was by immunoSEQ multiplex PCR. The sample shows roughly 70,000 clones, 75% to 90% of them seen only once. Remarks on this clone: Antigen specificity is unknown.

Autoimmune disease history or systemic immunosuppression led to patient exclusion. This receptor was obtained from an adult with an advanced solid tumor such as melanoma, head and neck, liver or kidney cancer. The sample was CD4+ or CD8+ T cells sorted from blood, taken in a trial of the OX40 agonist ivuxolimab.

The CDR3 sequence: CASSLRGGLAGVSTDTQYF. In DNA form, the CDR3 reads TGCGCCAGCAGCTTGAGGGGGGGACTAGCGGGAGTTTCAACAGATACGCAGTATTTT. V and J are TRBV5-1 and TRBJ2-3; 14 bases are a match to TRBD2. The CDR3 sequence is 19 residues long. Germline V CDR1 and CDR2: SGHRS, YFSETQ. Trimming at V came to 1 base and at J to 3 bases, leaving 10 bases not matched to a gene.